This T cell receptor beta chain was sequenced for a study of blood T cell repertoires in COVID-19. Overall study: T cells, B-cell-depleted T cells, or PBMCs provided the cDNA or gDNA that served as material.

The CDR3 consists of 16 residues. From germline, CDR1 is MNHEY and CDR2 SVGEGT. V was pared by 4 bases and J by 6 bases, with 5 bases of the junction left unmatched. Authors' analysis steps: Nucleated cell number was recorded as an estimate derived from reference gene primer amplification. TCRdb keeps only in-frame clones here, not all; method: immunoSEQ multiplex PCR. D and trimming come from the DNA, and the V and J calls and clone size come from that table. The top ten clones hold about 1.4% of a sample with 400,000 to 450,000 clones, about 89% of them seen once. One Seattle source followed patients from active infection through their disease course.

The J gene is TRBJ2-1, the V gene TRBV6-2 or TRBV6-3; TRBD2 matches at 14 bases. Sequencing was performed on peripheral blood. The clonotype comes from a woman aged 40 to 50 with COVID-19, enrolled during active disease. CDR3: CASSSPGTSGGNEQFF. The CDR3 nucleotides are TGTGCCAGCAGTTCCCCCGGGACTAGCGGGGGCAATGAGCAGTTCTTC.